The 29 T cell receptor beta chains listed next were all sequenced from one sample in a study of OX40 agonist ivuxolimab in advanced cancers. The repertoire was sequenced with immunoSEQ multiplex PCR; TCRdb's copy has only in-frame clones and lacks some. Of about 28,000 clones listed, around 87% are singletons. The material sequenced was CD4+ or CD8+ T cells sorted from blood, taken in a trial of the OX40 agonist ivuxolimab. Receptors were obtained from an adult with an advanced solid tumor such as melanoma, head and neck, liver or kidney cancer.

For the CDR3, the DNA is TGTGCCATCAGTGTTGACTGGAGATACACCTTC. It is translated as CAISVDWRYTF. This chain links TRBV10-3 with TRBJ1-2; D remains ambiguous. The ends were cut back, 4 bases at V and 11 bases at J, with 11 bases in the middle. CDR1 is ENHRY, CDR2 SYGVKD, per germline. This CDR3 is built from 11 residues.

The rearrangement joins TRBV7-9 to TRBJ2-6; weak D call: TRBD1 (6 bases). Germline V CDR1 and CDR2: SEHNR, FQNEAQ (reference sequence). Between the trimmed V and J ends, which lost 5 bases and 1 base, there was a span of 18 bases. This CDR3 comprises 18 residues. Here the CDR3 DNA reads TGTGCCAGCAGCCAACCGAACAGGGCGGTGTCTGGGGCCAACGTCCTGACTTTC. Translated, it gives CASSQPNRAVSGANVLTF.

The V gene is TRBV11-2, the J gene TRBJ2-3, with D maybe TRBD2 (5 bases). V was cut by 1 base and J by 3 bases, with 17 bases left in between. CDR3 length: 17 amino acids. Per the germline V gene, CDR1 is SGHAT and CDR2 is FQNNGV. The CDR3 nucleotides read TGTGCCAGCAGCTTAGGAGCGGACTTCGGCGTTACAGATACGCAGTATTTT. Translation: CASSLGADFGVTDTQYF. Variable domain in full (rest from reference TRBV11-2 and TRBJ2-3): EAGVAQSPRYKIIEKRQSVAFWCNPISGHATLYWYQQILGQGPKLLIQFQNNGVVDDSQLPKDRFSAERLKGVDSTLKIQPAKLEDSAVYLCASSLGADFGVTDTQYFGPGTRLTVL.

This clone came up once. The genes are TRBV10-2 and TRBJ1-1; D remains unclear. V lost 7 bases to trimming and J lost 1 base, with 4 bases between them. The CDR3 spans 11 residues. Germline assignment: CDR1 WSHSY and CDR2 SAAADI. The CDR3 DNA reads TGCGCCAGCATTCAGAACACTGAAGCTTTCTTT. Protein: CASIQNTEAFF.

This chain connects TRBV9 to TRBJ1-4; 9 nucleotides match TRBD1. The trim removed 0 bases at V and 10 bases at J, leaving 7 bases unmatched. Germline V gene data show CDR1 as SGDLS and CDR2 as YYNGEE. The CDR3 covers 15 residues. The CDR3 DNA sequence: TGTGCCAGCAGCGTAGGGGACAGGGTGCCCGGAAAACTGTTTTTT. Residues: CASSVGDRVPGKLFF.

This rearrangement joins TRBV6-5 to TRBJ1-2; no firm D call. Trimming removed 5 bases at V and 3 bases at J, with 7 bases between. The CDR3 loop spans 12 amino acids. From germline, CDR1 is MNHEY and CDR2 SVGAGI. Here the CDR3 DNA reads TGTGCCAGCAGTGACGGGGACTATGGCTACACCTTC. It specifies CASSDGDYGYTF.

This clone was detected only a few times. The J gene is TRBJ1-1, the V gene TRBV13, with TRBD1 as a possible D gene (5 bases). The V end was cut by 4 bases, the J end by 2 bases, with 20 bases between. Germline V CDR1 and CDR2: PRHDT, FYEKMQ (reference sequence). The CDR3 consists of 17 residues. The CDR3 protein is CASSSAMETAPNTEAFF. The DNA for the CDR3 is TGTGCCAGCAGCTCCGCTATGGAGACAGCTCCCAACACTGAAGCTTTCTTT.

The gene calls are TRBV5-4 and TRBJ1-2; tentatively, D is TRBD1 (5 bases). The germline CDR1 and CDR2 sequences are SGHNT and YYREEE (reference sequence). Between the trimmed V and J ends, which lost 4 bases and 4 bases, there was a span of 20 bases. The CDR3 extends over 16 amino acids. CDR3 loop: CASSLWPGPGLYGYTF. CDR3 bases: TGTGCCAGCAGCCTGTGGCCGGGACCGGGGCTCTATGGCTACACCTTC.

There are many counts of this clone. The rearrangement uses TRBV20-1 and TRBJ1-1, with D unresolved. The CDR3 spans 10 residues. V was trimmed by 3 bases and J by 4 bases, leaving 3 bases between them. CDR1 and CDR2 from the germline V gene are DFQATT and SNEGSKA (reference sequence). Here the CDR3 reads CSASFTEAFF. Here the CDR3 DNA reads TGCAGTGCTAGCTTCACTGAAGCTTTCTTT.

The CDR3, as DNA: TGTGCCAGCAGCTTCCACGGGACACTACGTTACGAGCAGTACTTC. Translation: CASSFHGTLRYEQYF. J is TRBJ2-7 and V is TRBV27, with D possibly TRBD1 on 6 matching bases. The V end was cut by 6 bases, the J end by 4 bases, with 19 bases between. The germline CDR1 and CDR2 sequences are MNHEY and SMNVEV (reference sequence). The CDR3 covers 15 residues.

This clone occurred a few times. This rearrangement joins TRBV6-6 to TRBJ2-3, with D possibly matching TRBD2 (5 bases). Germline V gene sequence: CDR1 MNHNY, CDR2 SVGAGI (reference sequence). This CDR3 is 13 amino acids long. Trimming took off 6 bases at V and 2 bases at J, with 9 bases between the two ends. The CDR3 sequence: CASRGLITDTQYF. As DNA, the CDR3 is TGTGCCAGCAGAGGACTTATCACAGATACGCAGTATTTT.

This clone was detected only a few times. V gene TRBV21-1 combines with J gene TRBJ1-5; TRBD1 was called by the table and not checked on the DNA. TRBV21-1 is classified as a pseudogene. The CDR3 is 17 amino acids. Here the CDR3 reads CASGAPRMTGAVQPQHF. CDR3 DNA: TGTGCCAGCGGCGCTCCCCGGATGACAGGGGCCGTCCAGCCCCAGCATTTT.

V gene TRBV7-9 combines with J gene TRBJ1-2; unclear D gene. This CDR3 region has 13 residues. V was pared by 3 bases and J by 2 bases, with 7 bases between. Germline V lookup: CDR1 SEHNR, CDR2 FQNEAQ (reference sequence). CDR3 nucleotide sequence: TGTGCCAGCAGCTTCAACAGCAACTATGGCTACACCTTC. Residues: CASSFNSNYGYTF.

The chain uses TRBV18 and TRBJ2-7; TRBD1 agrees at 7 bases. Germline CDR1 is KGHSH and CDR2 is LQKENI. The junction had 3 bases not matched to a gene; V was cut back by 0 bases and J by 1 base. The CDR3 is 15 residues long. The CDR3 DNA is TGTGCCAGCTCACCACCGGGGGACAGATCCTACGAGCAGTACTTC. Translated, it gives CASSPPGDRSYEQYF.

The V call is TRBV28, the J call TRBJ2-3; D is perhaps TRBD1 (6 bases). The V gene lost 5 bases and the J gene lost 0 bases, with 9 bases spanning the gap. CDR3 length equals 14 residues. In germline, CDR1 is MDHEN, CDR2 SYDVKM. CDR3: CASSLTGSTDTQYF. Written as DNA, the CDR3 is TGTGCCAGCAGTCTAACAGGGAGCACAGATACGCAGTATTTT.

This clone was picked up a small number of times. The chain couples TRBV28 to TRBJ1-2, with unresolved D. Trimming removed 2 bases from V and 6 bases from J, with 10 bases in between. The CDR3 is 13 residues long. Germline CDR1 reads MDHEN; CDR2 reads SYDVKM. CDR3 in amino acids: CASSLGDWHGYTF. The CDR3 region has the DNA TGTGCCAGCAGTTTAGGCGACTGGCATGGCTACACCTTC.

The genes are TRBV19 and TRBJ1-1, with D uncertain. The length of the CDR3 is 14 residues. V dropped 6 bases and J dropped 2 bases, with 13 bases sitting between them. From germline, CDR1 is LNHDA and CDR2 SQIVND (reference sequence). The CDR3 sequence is CASSPGSGNTEAFF. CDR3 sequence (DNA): TGTGCCAGTAGCCCTGGATCGGGAAACACTGAAGCTTTCTTT.

CDR3 sequence: CASSLTAGGAMKQFF. The CDR3 region has the DNA TGTGCCAGCAGCTTGACAGCGGGGGGAGCAATGAAGCAGTTCTTC. The rearrangement joins TRBV11-2 to TRBJ2-1, with 9 bases aligning to TRBD2. The CDR3 sequence is 15 residues long. Per the germline V gene, CDR1 is SGHAT and CDR2 is FQNNGV. V lost 3 bases and J lost 11; bases outside the gene matches: 11. Based on the CDR3 plus reference TRBV11-2 and TRBJ2-1, the full variable domain is EAGVAQSPRYKIIEKRQSVAFWCNPISGHATLYWYQQILGQGPKLLIQFQNNGVVDDSQLPKDRFSAERLKGVDSTLKIQPAKLEDSAVYLCASSLTAGGAMKQFFGPGTRLTVL.

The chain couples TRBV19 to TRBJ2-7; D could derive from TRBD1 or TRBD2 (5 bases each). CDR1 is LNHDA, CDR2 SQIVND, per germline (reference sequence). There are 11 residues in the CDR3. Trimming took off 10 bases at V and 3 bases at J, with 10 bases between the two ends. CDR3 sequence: CATTGGYEQYF. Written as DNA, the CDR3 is TGTGCCACGACTGGGGGCTACGAGCAGTACTTC. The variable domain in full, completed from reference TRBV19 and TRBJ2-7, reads DGGITQSPKYLFRKEGQNVTLSCEQNLNHDAMYWYRQDPGQGLRLIYYSQIVNDFQKGDIAEGYSVSREKKESFPLTVTSAQKNPTAFYLCATTGGYEQYFGPGTRLTVT.

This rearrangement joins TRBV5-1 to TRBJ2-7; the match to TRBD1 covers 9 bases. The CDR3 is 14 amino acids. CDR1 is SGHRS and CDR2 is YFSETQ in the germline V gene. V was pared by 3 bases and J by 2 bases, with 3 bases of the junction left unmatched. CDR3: CASSSTGGPYEQYF. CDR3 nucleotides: TGCGCCAGCAGCTCGACAGGGGGACCCTACGAGCAGTACTTC.

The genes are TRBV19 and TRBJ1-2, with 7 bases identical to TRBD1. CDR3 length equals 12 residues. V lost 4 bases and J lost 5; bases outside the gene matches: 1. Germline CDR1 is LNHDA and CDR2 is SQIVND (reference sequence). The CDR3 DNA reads TGTGCCAGTAGTACGGGACAGTATGGCTACACCTTC. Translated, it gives CASSTGQYGYTF.

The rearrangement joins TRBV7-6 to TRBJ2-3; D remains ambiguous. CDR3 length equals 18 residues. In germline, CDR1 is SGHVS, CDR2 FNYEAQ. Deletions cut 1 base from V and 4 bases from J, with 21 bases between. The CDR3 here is CASSLVFGSFYGSDTQYF. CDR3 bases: TGTGCCAGCAGCTTAGTTTTTGGATCCTTCTATGGGTCAGATACGCAGTATTTT.

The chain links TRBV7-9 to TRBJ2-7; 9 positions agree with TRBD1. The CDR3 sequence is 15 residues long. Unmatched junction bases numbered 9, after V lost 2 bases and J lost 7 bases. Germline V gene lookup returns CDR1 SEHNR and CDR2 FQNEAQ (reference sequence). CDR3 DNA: TGTGCCAGCAGCTTATCCGGGACAGGGATCTATGAGCAGTACTTC. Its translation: CASSLSGTGIYEQYF.

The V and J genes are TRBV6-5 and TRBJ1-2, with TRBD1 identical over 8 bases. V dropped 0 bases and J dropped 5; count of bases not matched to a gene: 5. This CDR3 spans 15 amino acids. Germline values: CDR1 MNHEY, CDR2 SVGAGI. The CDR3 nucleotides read TGTGCCAGCAGTTACTCGGACAGGGATGGGTATGGCTACACCTTC. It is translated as CASSYSDRDGYGYTF.

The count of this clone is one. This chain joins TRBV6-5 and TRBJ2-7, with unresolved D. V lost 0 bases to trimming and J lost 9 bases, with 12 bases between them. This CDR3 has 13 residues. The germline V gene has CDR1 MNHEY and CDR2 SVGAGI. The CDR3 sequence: CASSYSNWGGQYF. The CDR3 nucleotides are TGTGCCAGCAGTTACTCGAACTGGGGTGGGCAGTACTTC.

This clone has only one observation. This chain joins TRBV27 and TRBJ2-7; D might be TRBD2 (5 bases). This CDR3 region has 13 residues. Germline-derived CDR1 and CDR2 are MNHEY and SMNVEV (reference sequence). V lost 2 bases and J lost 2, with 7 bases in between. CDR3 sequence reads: CASSLRGAYEQYF. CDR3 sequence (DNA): TGTGCCAGCAGTTTACGGGGTGCCTACGAGCAGTACTTC.

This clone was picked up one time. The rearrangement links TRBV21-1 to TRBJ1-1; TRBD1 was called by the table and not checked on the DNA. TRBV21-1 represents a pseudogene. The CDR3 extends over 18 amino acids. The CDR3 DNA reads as TGTGCCAGCAGCCGGGACAGGGAAGGGAGCGCTATGAACACTGAAGCTTTCTTT. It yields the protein CASSRDREGSAMNTEAFF.

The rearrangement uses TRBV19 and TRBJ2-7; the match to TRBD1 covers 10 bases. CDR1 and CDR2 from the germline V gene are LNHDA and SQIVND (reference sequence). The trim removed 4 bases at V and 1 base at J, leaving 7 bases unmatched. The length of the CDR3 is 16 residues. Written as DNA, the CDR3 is TGTGCCAGTAGTACTCTACCGGGACAGGGGTCCTACGAGCAGTACTTC. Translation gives CASSTLPGQGSYEQYF.

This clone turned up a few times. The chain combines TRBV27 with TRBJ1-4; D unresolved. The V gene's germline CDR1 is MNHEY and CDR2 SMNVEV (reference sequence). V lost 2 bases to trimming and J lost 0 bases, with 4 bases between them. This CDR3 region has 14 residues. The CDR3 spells CASSLMATNEKLFF. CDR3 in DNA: TGTGCCAGCAGTTTAATGGCAACTAATGAAAAACTGTTTTTT.